A selection of T cell receptor beta chains follows, all from one sample in a study of cytomegalovirus exposure and HLA in healthy donors. TCRdb's table, derived via immunoSEQ multiplex PCR, lists solely in-frame clones and lacks some. The sample lists about 110,000 clones, around 75% occurring once. Sequenced: PBMCs. These TCRs come from a man aged 35 to 55 in good health and CMV-seronegative. CDR3s include the opening cysteine and the closing phenylalanine or tryptophan. D genes are given only for firm matches. Rows give clone size only sometimes, using once, few, many, or a class for an expanded clone.

>NA|NA|TRBV6-5|TRBJ1-2
TGTGCCAGCAGTTACGGGGGGGCCGGGCGGGGCTACACCTTC
CASSYGGAGRGYTF
>TRBD1|NA|TRBV5-5|TRBJ1-1
TGTGCCAGCAGCTCGACTCCAGGGGGGCACACTGAAGCTTTCTTT
CASSSTPGGHTEAFF
>TRBD1|NA|TRBV5-6|TRBJ1-4
TGTGCCAGCAGCTCCCCCGGGACAGGGATAACCTTTCTCTTT
CASSSPGTGITFLF
>TRBD2|once|TRBV6-6|TRBJ2-4
TGTGCCAGCAGTCCCCAGCGGGGGCGAGCCAAAAACATTCAGTACTTC
CASSPQRGRAKNIQYF
>TRBD1|NA|TRBV25-1|TRBJ1-3
TGTGCCAGCAGTGATCCCAGGGGGCCTGGAAACACCATATATTTT
CASSDPRGPGNTIYF
>TRBD2|NA|TRBV27|TRBJ2-1
TGTGCCAGCAGAGGACTAGCAGCCCGCAATGAGCAGTTCTTC
CASRGLAARNEQFF
>NA|once|TRBV5-1|TRBJ2-7
TGCGCCAGCAGCTTGGCGTGGGGCTTCTCCTACGAGCAGTACTTC
CASSLAWGFSYEQYF
>TRBD1|NA|TRBV6-1|TRBJ1-2
TGTGCCAGCAGTGAACCGGGGGGACAGGGAAAGAATAGCTACACCTTC
CASSEPGGQGKNSYTF
>TRBD1|NA|TRBV19|TRBJ1-2
TGTGCCAGTAGTTCCCGGGACAGGACTTATGGCTACACCTTC
CASSSRDRTYGYTF
>NA|NA|TRBV19|TRBJ1-4
TGTGCCAGTAGTATAGATCGAGGCAGGGTAGGAGAAAAACTGTTTTTT
CASSIDRGRVGEKLFF
>NA|few|TRBV6-1|TRBJ1-1
TGTGCCAGCAGTGAACAGAACACTGAAGCTTTCTTT
CASSEQNTEAFF
>NA|NA|TRBV5-5|TRBJ2-7
TGTGCCAGCAGCTTGGAGCCAAGCGGGTCCTACGAGCAGTACTTC
CASSLEPSGSYEQYF
>NA|NA|TRBV6-1|TRBJ2-7
TGTGCCAGCAGACCGACCGGACACTCCTACGAGCAGTACTTC
CASRPTGHSYEQYF
>NA|NA|TRBV4-1|TRBJ2-2
TGCGCCAGCAGCCAAGCCCCAGGGTACACCGGGGAGCTGTTTTTT
CASSQAPGYTGELFF
>TRBD2|once|TRBV5-4|TRBJ2-5
TGTGCCAGCAGCCCCCACGCACTAGCGGGGGAGACCCAGTACTTC
CASSPHALAGETQYF
>TRBD2|NA|TRBV4-1|TRBJ2-7
TGCGCCAGCAGCCAAGCTCTAGCGGGGCCCCTTGACGAGCAGTACTTC
CASSQALAGPLDEQYF
>TRBD2|NA|TRBV10-1|TRBJ2-3
TGCGCCAGCAGTGGCCTAGCGGGGTTCACAGATACGCAGTATTTT
CASSGLAGFTDTQYF
>NA|NA|TRBV9|TRBJ1-1
TGTGCCAGCAGCGTCGGGGATAACACTGAAGCTTTCTTT
CASSVGDNTEAFF
>NA|once|TRBV6-1|TRBJ1-3
TGTGCCAGCAGCCTGAGCAGGGTCTCTGGAAACACCATATATTTT
CASSLSRVSGNTIYF
>NA|once|TRBV15|TRBJ1-6
TGTGCCACCAGCAACGCGGGCTATAATTCACCCCTCCACTTT
CATSNAGYNSPLHF
>NA|NA|TRBV2|TRBJ1-6
TGTGCCAGCAGTGACAAAGATCTGGGAGATTCACCCCTCCACTTT
CASSDKDLGDSPLHF
>NA|NA|TRBV18|TRBJ1-2
TGTGCCAGCTCACCCCAGGAATATGGCTACACCTTC
CASSPQEYGYTF
>NA|NA|TRBV6-5|TRBJ1-5
TGTGCCAGCAGTTACTCTTCCCGGGGGGATCAGCCCCAGCATTTT
CASSYSSRGDQPQHF
>NA|few|TRBV5-1|TRBJ2-5
TGCGCCAGCAGAGTGGAGGAAAACCAAGAGACCCAGTACTTC
CASRVEENQETQYF
>NA|NA|TRBV7-8|TRBJ1-5
TGTGCCAGCAGCTTAGCGCGGGGGAATCAGCCCCAGCATTTT
CASSLARGNQPQHF
>NA|NA|TRBV15|TRBJ1-2
TGTGCCACCAGCAGAGATTCATGGAGAATGGATGGCTACACCTTC
CATSRDSWRMDGYTF
>NA|NA|TRBV7-9|TRBJ1-1
TGTGCCAGCAGCTTATATGAATGGGGCGAAGCTTTCTTT
CASSLYEWGEAFF
>TRBD1|NA|TRBV6-5|TRBJ1-2
TGTGCCAGCAGGGTACTGGGACAGGGCTTGGGGGGCTACACCTTC
CASRVLGQGLGGYTF
>TRBD1|NA|TRBV4-1|TRBJ2-1
TGCGCCAGCAGCCAAGAAGGGACAGGGGCACGGAATGAGCAGTTCTTC
CASSQEGTGARNEQFF
>TRBD1|NA|TRBV6-4|TRBJ1-1
TGTGCCAGCAGTTTTACAGGGGAGGCTTATTGTTGGGACACTGAAGCTTTCTTT
CASSFTGEAYCWDTEAFF
>TRBD1|NA|TRBV6-1|TRBJ2-6
TGTGCCAGCAGTGCACAGGGGTCGGCCGGGGCCAACGTCCTGACTTTC
CASSAQGSAGANVLTF
>TRBD1|few|TRBV7-6|TRBJ1-3
TGTGCCAGCAGCTTCCAGGGGGAGGCCGCTGGAAACACCATATATTTT
CASSFQGEAAGNTIYF
>TRBD1|NA|TRBV5-1|TRBJ1-1
TGCGCCAGCAGGACAGGGCTGAACACTGAAGCTTTCTTT
CASRTGLNTEAFF
>NA|NA|TRBV2|TRBJ2-6
TGTGCCAGCAGGGCTAGCTGGGGAATTGGGGCCAACGTCCTGACTTTC
CASRASWGIGANVLTF
>TRBD1|few|TRBV19|TRBJ1-3
TGTGCCAGTAGCCGGGGGACAGTTGGAAACACCATATATTTT
CASSRGTVGNTIYF
>NA|NA|TRBV29-1|TRBJ2-5
TGCAGCGTTGGTTCTCTAACGCTAGAGACCCAGTACTTC
CSVGSLTLETQYF
>TRBD1|NA|TRBV2|TRBJ1-2
TGTGCCAGCAGTCAACAGGGGTCCTATGGCTACACCTTC
CASSQQGSYGYTF
>NA|NA|TRBV9|TRBJ1-1
TGTGCCAGCAGCGTAGCAACAGGAGCCGAAGCTTTCTTT
CASSVATGAEAFF
>TRBD1|NA|TRBV29-1|TRBJ2-7
TGCAGCGTTGATAGAGGGACAGGGGGCATCTACGAGCAGTACTTC
CSVDRGTGGIYEQYF
>TRBD1|NA|TRBV5-4|TRBJ2-1
TGTGCCAGCAGCCTGGGACAGGGGGTCTACAATGAGCAGTTCTTC
CASSLGQGVYNEQFF
>NA|NA|TRBV29-1|TRBJ1-2
TGCAGCGTTCAAACCTCAGCTAACTATGGCTACACCTTC
CSVQTSANYGYTF
>TRBD1|few|TRBV7-9|TRBJ2-3
TGTGCCAGCAGCTTAGGAGGGACAGCCCGTAATACGCAGTATTTT
CASSLGGTARNTQYF
>NA|once|TRBV19|TRBJ1-2
TGTGCCAGTAGCCGGGACAATTACTATGGCTACACCTTC
CASSRDNYYGYTF
>NA|NA|TRBV9|TRBJ2-5
TGTGCCAGCAGCGCTCGTGGGGGACGGGGGATGGAGACCCAGTACTTC
CASSARGGRGMETQYF
>NA|NA|TRBV29-1|TRBJ1-1
TGCAGCGTCGTTTACAGCCGCATGAACACTGAAGCTTTCTTT
CSVVYSRMNTEAFF
>NA|NA|TRBV7-6|TRBJ2-1
TGTGCCAGCAGCCCAAGACTTACGGCTGAGCAGTTCTTC
CASSPRLTAEQFF
>TRBD1|NA|TRBV7-2|TRBJ2-7
TGTGCCAGCAGCTTTATCGGGACAGGTGTGGAGCAGTACTTC
CASSFIGTGVEQYF
>NA|NA|TRBV5-1|TRBJ2-1
TGCGCCAGCAGCTTGCTACTCCGGGACAATGAGCAGTTCTTC
CASSLLLRDNEQFF
>NA|NA|TRBV27|TRBJ1-2
TGTGCCAGCAGTTTATCCGTCAGGGCCGATTATGGCTACACCTTC
CASSLSVRADYGYTF
>TRBD1|NA|TRBV27|TRBJ1-1
TGTGCCAGCTACAGGGGAACTGAAGCTTTCTTT
CASYRGTEAFF
>NA|NA|TRBV7-9|TRBJ1-4
TGTGCCAGCAGCCCAGGACAGACTAATGAAAAACTGTTTTTT
CASSPGQTNEKLFF
>TRBD1|NA|TRBV5-1|TRBJ2-2
TGCGCCAGCAGCTCAGACAGGGTTGGAACCGGGGAGCTGTTTTTT
CASSSDRVGTGELFF
>TRBD1|once|TRBV5-1|TRBJ1-1
TGCGCCAGCAGCCAGCTCCCGGGACAGGGGGACACTGAAGCTTTCTTT
CASSQLPGQGDTEAFF
>TRBD2|NA|TRBV9|TRBJ2-2
TGTGCCAGCAACTCGGGGGGCACCGGGGAGCTGTTTTTT
CASNSGGTGELFF
>NA|NA|TRBV19|TRBJ2-6
TGTGCCAGTAGTATCGGCAGGGGTCCACTCTCTGGGGCCAACGTCCTGACTTTC
CASSIGRGPLSGANVLTF
>NA|few|TRBV4-1|TRBJ1-2
TGCGCCAGCAGCCAAGATTTTCGGGGAGGAGACTATGGCTACACCTTC
CASSQDFRGGDYGYTF
>NA|few|TRBV2|TRBJ2-5
TGTGCCAGCAATATCCGATGGCTGGAAGAGACCCAGTACTTC
CASNIRWLEETQYF
>TRBD1|NA|TRBV6-6|TRBJ1-6
TGTGCCAGCAGTGCGAGAACAGGGGATAATTCACCCCTCCACTTT
CASSARTGDNSPLHF
>NA|NA|TRBV6-4|TRBJ2-3
TGTGCCAGCAGTGACCAGCTCGCGGGCACAGATACGCAGTATTTT
CASSDQLAGTDTQYF